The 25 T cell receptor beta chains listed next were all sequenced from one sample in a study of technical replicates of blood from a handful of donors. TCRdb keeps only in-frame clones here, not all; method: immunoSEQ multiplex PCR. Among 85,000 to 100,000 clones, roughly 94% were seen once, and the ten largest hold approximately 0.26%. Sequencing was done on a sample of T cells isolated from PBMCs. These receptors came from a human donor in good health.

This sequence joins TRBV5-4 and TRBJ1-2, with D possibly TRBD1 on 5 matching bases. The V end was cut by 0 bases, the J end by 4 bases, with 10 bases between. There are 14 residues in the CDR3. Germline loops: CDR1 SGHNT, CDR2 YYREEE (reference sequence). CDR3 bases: TGTGCCAGCAGCTTGGCCACGGGGGTCTATGGCTACACCTTC. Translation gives CASSLATGVYGYTF.

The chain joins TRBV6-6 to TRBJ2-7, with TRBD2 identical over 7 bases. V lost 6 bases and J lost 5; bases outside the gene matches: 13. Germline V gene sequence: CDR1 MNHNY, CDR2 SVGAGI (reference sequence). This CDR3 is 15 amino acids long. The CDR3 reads CASSLPTGGGNEQYF. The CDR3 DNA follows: TGTGCCAGCAGCCTCCCGACTGGCGGGGGTAACGAGCAGTACTTC.

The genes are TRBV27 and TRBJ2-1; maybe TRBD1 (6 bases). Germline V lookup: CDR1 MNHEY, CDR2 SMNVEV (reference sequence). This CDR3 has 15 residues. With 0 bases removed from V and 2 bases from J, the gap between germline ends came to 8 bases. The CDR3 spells CASSLSGATYNEQFF. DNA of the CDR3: TGTGCCAGCAGTTTATCGGGGGCCACCTACAATGAGCAGTTCTTC.

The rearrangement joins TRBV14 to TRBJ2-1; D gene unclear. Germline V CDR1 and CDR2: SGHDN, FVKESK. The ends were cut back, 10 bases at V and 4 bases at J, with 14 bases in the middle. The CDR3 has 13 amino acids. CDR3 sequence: CATSPPGYNEQFF. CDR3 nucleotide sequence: TGTGCCACCTCGCCCCCGGGTTACAATGAGCAGTTCTTC.

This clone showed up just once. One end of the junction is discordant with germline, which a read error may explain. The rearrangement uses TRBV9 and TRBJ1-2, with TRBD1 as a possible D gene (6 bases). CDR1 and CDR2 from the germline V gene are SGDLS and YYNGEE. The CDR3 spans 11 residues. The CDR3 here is CASSPGGSPRF. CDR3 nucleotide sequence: TGTGCCAGCAGCCCGGGGGGCTCTCCTCGTTTC.

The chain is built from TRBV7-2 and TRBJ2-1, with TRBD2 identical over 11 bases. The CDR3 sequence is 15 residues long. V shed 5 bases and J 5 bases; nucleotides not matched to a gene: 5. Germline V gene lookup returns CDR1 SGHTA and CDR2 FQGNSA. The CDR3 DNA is TGTGCCAGCAGCGTTAGCGGGAGGGTCAACAATGAGCAGTTCTTC. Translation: CASSVSGRVNNEQFF.

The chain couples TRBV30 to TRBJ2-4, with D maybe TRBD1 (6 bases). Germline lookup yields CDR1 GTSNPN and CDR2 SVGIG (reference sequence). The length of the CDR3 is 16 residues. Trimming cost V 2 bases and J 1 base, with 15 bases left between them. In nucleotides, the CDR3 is TGTGCCTGGAGTCCAGGGGCCCTTGGCGCCAAAAACATTCAGTACTTC. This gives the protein CAWSPGALGAKNIQYF. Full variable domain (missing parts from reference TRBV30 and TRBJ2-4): SQTIHQWPATLVQPVGSPLSLECTVEGTSNPNLYWYRQAAGRGLQLLFYSVGIGQISSEVPQNLSASRPQDRQFILSSKKLLLSDSGFYLCAWSPGALGAKNIQYFGAGTRLSVL.

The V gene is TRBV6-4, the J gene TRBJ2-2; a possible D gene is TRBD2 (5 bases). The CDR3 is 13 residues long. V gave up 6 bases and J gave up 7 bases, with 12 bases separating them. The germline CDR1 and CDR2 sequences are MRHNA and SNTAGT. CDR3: CASSGEAVGELFF. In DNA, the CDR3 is TGTGCCAGCAGCGGGGAAGCGGTCGGGGAGCTGTTTTTT.

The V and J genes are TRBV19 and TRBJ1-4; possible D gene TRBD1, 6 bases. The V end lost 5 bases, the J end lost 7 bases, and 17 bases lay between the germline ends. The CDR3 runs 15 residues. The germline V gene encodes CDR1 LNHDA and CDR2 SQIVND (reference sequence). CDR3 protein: CASSGGYRAGEKLFF. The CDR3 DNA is TGTGCCAGTAGTGGGGGCTACAGGGCTGGTGAAAAACTGTTTTTT.

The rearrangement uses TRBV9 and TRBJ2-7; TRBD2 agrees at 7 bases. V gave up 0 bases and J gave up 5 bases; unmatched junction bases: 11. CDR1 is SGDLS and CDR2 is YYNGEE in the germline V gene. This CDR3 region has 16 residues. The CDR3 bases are TGTGCCAGCAGCGTAGCTGGCGCGGGAGCGTCCGACGAGCAGTACTTC. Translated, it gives CASSVAGAGASDEQYF.

The CDR3 DNA follows: TGTGCCAGCAGTTCCGCTTGGACAGGAGAAGAGACCCAGTACTTC. This sequence encodes CASSSAWTGEETQYF. The rearrangement links TRBV27 to TRBJ2-5, with TRBD1 matching over 7 bases. The germline V gene has CDR1 MNHEY and CDR2 SMNVEV (reference sequence). The CDR3 totals 15 residues. J lost 3 bases, V lost 4 bases, and 8 bases had no gene match.

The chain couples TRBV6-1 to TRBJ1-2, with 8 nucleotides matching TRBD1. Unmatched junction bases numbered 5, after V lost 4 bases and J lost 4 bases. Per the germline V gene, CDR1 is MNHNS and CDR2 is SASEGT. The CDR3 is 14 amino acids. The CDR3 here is CASSATGAFYGYTF. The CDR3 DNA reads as TGTGCCAGCAGTGCGACAGGGGCATTCTATGGCTACACCTTC.

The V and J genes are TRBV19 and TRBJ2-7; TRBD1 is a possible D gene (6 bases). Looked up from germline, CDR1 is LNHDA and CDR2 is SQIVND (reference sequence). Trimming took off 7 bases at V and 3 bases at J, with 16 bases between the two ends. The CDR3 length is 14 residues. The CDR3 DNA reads TGTGCCAGTACCGCCCCGGACAGCGGCTACGAGCAGTACTTC. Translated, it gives CASTAPDSGYEQYF.

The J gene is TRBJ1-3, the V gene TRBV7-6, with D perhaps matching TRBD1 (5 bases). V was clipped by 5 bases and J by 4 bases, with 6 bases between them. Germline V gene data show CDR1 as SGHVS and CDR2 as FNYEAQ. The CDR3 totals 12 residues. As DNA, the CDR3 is TGTGCCAGCAGCCCAGGGGGAAACACCATATATTTT. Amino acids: CASSPGGNTIYF.

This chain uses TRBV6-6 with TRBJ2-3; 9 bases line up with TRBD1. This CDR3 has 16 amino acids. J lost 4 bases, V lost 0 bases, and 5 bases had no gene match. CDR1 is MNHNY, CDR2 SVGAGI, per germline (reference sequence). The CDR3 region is CASSYSNRGRADTQYF. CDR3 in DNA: TGTGCCAGCAGTTACTCGAACAGGGGGCGGGCAGATACGCAGTATTTT.

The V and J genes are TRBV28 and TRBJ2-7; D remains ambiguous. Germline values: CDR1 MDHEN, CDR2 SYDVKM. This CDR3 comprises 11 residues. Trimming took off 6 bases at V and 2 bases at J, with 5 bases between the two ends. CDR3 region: CASSQTYEQYF. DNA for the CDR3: TGTGCCAGCAGCCAAACCTACGAGCAGTACTTC.

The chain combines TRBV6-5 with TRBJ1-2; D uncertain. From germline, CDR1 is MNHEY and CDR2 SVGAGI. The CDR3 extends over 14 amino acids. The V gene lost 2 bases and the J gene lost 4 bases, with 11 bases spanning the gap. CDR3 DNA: TGTGCCAGCAGTTACGGCGGGCGTATCTATGGCTACACCTTC. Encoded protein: CASSYGGRIYGYTF.

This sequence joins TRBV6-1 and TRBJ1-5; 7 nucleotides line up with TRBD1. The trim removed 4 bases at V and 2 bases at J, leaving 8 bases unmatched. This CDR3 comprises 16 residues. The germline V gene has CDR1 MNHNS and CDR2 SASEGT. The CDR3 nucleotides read TGTGCCAGCAGTGGCGTACGACAGGGCCGCAATCAGCCCCAGCATTTT. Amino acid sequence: CASSGVRQGRNQPQHF.

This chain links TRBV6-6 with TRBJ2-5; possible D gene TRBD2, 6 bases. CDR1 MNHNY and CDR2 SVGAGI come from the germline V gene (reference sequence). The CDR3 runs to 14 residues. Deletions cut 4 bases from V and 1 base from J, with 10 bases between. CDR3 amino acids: CASSSGGTQETQYF. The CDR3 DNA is TGTGCCAGCAGTTCTGGAGGGACCCAAGAGACCCAGTACTTC.

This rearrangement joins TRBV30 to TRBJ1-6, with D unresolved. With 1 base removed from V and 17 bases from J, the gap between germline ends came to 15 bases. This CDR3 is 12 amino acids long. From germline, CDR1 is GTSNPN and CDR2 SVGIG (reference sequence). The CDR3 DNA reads TGTGCCTGGAGTGCAACGCCGGGAGCCTTCCACTTT. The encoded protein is CAWSATPGAFHF.

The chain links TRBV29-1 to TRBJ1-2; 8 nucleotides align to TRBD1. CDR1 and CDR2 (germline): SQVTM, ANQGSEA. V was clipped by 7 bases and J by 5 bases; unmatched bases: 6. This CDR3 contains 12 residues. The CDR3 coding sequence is TGCAGCGCCCGAACAGGGGGGTATGGCTACACCTTC. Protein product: CSARTGGYGYTF.

The CDR3 loop is CASSSFGTPTYEQYF. As DNA, the CDR3 is TGTGCCAGCAGTTCTTTTGGGACACCGACCTACGAGCAGTACTTC. The chain recombines TRBV28 with TRBJ2-7; D might be TRBD1 (6 bases). V gave up 4 bases and J gave up 2 bases, with 15 bases separating them. The CDR3 is 15 amino acids. The germline V gene encodes CDR1 MDHEN and CDR2 SYDVKM.

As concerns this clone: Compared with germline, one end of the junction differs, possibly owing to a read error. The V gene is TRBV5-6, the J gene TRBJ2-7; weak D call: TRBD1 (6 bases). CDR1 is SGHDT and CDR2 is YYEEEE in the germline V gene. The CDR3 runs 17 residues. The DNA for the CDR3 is TGTGCCAGCAGCTGGGGATCCCGGACAGACCTGAGCTACGGGCAGTACTTC. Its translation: CASSWGSRTDLSYGQYF.

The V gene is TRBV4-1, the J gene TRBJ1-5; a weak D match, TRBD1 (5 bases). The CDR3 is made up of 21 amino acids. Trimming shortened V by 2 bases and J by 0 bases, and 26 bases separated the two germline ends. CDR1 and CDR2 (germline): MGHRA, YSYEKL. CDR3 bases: TGCGCCAGCAGCCAATTTGCGATTGGGGCTTACCTTACCGATAGCAATCAGCCCCAGCATTTT. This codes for CASSQFAIGAYLTDSNQPQHF.

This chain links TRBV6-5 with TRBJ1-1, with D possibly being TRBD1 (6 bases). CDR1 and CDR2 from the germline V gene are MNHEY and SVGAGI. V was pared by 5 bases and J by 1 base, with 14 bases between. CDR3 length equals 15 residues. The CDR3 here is CASSANRAPNTEAFF. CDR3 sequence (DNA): TGTGCCAGCAGTGCCAACAGGGCCCCGAACACTGAAGCTTTCTTT.